A selection of T cell receptor beta chains follows, all from one sample in a study of blood T cell repertoires in COVID-19. Measured with immunoSEQ multiplex PCR; TCRdb has only the in-frame clones, and not every one. The sample has some 45,000 clones; roughly 80% are singletons. The sequenced sample consisted of peripheral blood. All receptors come from an older woman with acute or convalescent COVID-19. Each CDR3 is given with its conserved first and last residue.

j_call v_call cdr3_aa
TRBJ2-3 TRBV10-1 CASSEVNRDTQYF
TRBJ1-2 TRBV19 CASSWETGGDSYGYTF
TRBJ2-6 TRBV15 CATSSANSGANVLTF
TRBJ2-1 TRBV9 CASSGGTGIHEQFF
TRBJ2-5 TRBV4-1 CASSQDFGKGETQYF
TRBJ1-1 TRBV19 CASMSGRYTEAFF
TRBJ2-1 TRBV19 CASRRSGRGGFGEQFF
TRBJ2-2 TRBV5-1 CASSPEARGTGGELFF
TRBJ2-7 TRBV29-1 CSVEQSGGGNEQYF
TRBJ2-2 TRBV5-1 CASSLIRGPGELFF
TRBJ2-1 TRBV10-3 CAIRRTSGTSSYNEQFF
TRBJ1-2 TRBV7-3 CASSSAGTGGYGYTF
TRBJ1-6 TRBV19 CASSSGMSYNSPLHF
TRBJ2-5 TRBV24-1 CATSPLTGGETQYF
TRBJ1-3 TRBV7-9 CASTFGTGNTIYF
TRBJ2-2 TRBV11-3 CASSLVAGGTGELFF
TRBJ2-1 TRBV7-3 CASSVTSGKQFF
TRBJ1-2 TRBV5-5 CASSRGTGYGYTF
TRBJ1-2 TRBV12-3/TRBV12-4 CASSSNRGHGYTF
TRBJ2-1 TRBV6-5 CASYAGGPNEQFF
TRBJ2-7 TRBV29-1 CSVVGGSYEQYF
TRBJ2-7 TRBV27 CASSFGTSAKQYF
TRBJ2-1 TRBV14 CASSSAGQGVVEQFF
TRBJ1-5 TRBV5-3 CARRGLGQGYNQPQHF
TRBJ2-7 TRBV6-5 CASRRQGTSSYEQYF
TRBJ2-1 TRBV10-1 CASSVGTGGMSEQFF
TRBJ2-2 TRBV5-1 CATSNIGQGAGELFF
TRBJ2-5 TRBV4-3 CASSQDLMGEEETQYF
TRBJ1-2 TRBV4-3 CASSQDSGGASGYTF
TRBJ1-5 TRBV2 CASSQDRGEQPQHF
TRBJ2-7 TRBV3-1/TRBV3-2 CASSSSVGIYEQYF
TRBJ1-1 TRBV7-3 CASSLNGRVGNTEAFF
TRBJ2-3 TRBV21-1 CASSSRKTDTQYF
TRBJ2-7 TRBV19 CASNTGTGSYEQYF
TRBJ1-4 TRBV27 CASSLSQREEKLFF
TRBJ2-7 TRBV2 CASSDGSYEQYF
TRBJ2-7 TRBV6-5 CASSPGLAGYEQYF
TRBJ2-7 TRBV6-6 CASSWEGLSYEQYF
TRBJ1-1 TRBV7-2 CASSRDTPNTEAFF
TRBJ2-1 TRBV3-1/TRBV3-2 CASSRPSGVGNEQFF
TRBJ1-3 TRBV30 CAWRNRAGNTIYF